This TCR beta chain was sequenced in a study of tumor-infiltrating lymphocytes in oesophageal squamous cell carcinoma (dated by TCRdb to the mid-2010s). The library came from PCR. The listed sequencing device is Illumina HiSeq 2000. TCRdb applied fastp at Q25 and MiXCR to the public reads, then kept only in-frame beta chains. A single entry per CDR3 protein holds the most common genes and DNA from its merged rows. This sample gives 15,000 to 20,000 distinct CDR3 sequences in total; 44% of them show up just once. The top ten clonotypes cover under 50% of the sample. Remarks on this clonotype: The antigen it binds to is not known. A much larger clone is a single base away; this may be a read error.

CDR1 and CDR2 are drawn from the germline V gene: WSHSY, SAAADI. Trimming removed 8 bases from V and 14 bases from J, leaving 23 bases between the germline ends. CDR3 length: 13 amino acids, cysteine to phenylalanine. Only CDR3 DNA is held: 39 bases, read in frame from base 1. Sequenced input: blood. The sequence came from a female donor with esophageal squamous cell carcinoma. The sequence is built from TRBV10-2 and TRBJ2-3; the D gene is perhaps TRBD2, on 5 matching bases. The nucleotide sequence reads TGCGCCAGCCATGAGGTGGGCACCGGGGAGCTGTATTTT. Translation gives CASHEVGTGELYF.